What follows are 9 T cell receptor beta chains derived from one specimen sequenced in a study of blood T cell repertoires in COVID-19. Clones were read by immunoSEQ multiplex PCR, and TCRdb kept only the in-frame ones, dropping some. The sample records 65,000 to 95,000 clones, over 75% being singletons. The sequencing sample was made of peripheral blood. The receptors originated from a man aged 65-85 years with active or convalescent COVID-19.

The V and J genes are TRBV28 and TRBJ1-1; 8 bases align to TRBD1. V trimming: 6 bases; J trimming: 1 base; junction bases outside the gene matches: 4. CDR3 length: 14 residues. Germline V lookup: CDR1 MDHEN, CDR2 SYDVKM. CDR3 DNA sequence: TGTGCCAGCAGATCGGACAGGGAGAACACTGAAGCTTTCTTT. Translated, it gives CASRSDRENTEAFF. The entire variable domain, with the rest obtained from reference TRBV28 and TRBJ1-1, is as follows: DVKVTQSSRYLVKRTGEKVFLECVQDMDHENMFWYRQDPGLGLRLIYFSYDVKMKEKGDIPEGYSVSREKKERFSLILESASTNQTSMYLCASRSDRENTEAFFGQGTRLTVV.

V is TRBV3-1 (or the pseudogene TRBV3-2) and J is TRBJ2-5, with 10 bases aligning to TRBD1. CDR3 length: 14 residues. CDR1 is LGHDT, CDR2 YNNKEL, per germline (reference sequence). The trim removed 1 base at V and 4 bases at J, leaving 0 bases unmatched. CDR3 loop: CASSQGQGAETQYF. CDR3 DNA: TGTGCCAGCAGCCAAGGACAGGGGGCAGAGACCCAGTACTTC.

The V and J genes are TRBV7-6 and TRBJ2-7, with D perhaps matching TRBD2 (5 bases). This CDR3 spans 14 amino acids. Germline loops: CDR1 SGHVS, CDR2 FNYEAQ. Trimming shortened V by 5 bases and J by 4 bases, and 15 bases separated the two germline ends. The CDR3 nucleotides are TGTGCCAGCAGCAAAGCGGCCTGGGGTTACGAGCAGTACTTC. It encodes CASSKAAWGYEQYF.

V is TRBV10-3 and J is TRBJ1-5; no clear D gene. This CDR3 contains 15 residues. With 0 bases removed from V and 6 bases from J, the gap between germline ends came to 12 bases. Germline CDR1 and CDR2: ENHRY and SYGVKD. The CDR3 is CAISESGVNGQPQHF. In DNA form, the CDR3 reads TGTGCCATCAGTGAGTCAGGAGTCAACGGTCAGCCCCAGCATTTT.

J is TRBJ1-3 and V is TRBV5-6; D is perhaps TRBD1 (6 bases). Germline V gives CDR1 SGHDT, CDR2 YYEEEE. The CDR3 is 15 residues long. V lost 1 base, J lost 4 bases, and 12 bases lay in between. DNA for the CDR3: TGTGCCAGCAGCTTGATCAGGGGTACCGGAAACACCATATATTTT. Translation: CASSLIRGTGNTIYF.

The chain couples TRBV19 to TRBJ2-7, with 9 bases identical to TRBD2. The V gene end was trimmed by 5 bases and the J gene end by 2 bases; junction bases not matched to a gene: 4. The CDR3 extends over 14 amino acids. Germline assignment: CDR1 LNHDA and CDR2 SQIVND (reference sequence). The CDR3 loop is CASSSSGVTYEQYF. Written as DNA, the CDR3 is TGTGCCAGTAGTTCTAGCGGGGTGACCTACGAGCAGTACTTC.

V usage is TRBV5-1 and J usage is TRBJ2-5, with TRBD2 matching over 8 bases. V was pared by 0 bases and J by 4 bases, with 2 bases of the junction left unmatched. In germline, CDR1 is SGHRS, CDR2 YFSETQ. This CDR3 comprises 14 residues. In nucleotides, the CDR3 is TGCGCCAGCAGCTTGGGCAGCGGGGGAGAGACCCAGTACTTC. As protein: CASSLGSGGETQYF.

The chain couples TRBV7-2 to TRBJ2-2, with 9 bases aligning to TRBD2. In germline, CDR1 is SGHTA, CDR2 FQGNSA. CDR3 size: 14 residues. V shed 8 bases, J shed 8 bases, and the junction held 9 bases outside the gene matches. CDR3 coding DNA: TGTGCCAGCGAAGCGGGGGGCCCCCAGGGGGAGCTGTTTTTT. It encodes CASEAGGPQGELFF.

The CDR3 sequence is CASSLAGGVTGELFF. CDR3 sequence (DNA): TGTGCCAGCAGTTTAGCGGGAGGGGTCACCGGGGAGCTGTTTTTT. The chain uses TRBV6-2 or TRBV6-3 and TRBJ2-2; 11 nucleotides agree with TRBD2. The CDR3 runs 15 residues. The V gene end was trimmed by 4 bases and the J gene end by 4 bases; junction bases not matched to a gene: 2. The germline gives CDR1 MNHEY, CDR2 SVGEGT.